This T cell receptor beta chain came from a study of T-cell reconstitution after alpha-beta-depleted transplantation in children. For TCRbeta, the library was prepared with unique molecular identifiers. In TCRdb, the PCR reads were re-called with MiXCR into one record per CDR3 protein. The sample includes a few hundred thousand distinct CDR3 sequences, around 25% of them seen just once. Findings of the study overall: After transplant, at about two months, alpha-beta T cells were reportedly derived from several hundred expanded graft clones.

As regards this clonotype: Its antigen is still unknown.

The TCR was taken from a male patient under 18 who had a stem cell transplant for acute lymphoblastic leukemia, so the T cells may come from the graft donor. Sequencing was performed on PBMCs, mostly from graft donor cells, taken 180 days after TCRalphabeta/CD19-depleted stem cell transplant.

The CDR3 coding sequence is TGTGCCAGCAGTCTTAGAGGGCAGCCCCAGCATTTT. Translated: CASSLRGQPQHF. V is TRBV28 and J is TRBJ1-5, with D uncertain. The CDR3 totals 12 residues. CDR1 is MDHEN, CDR2 SYDVKM, per germline. V lost 5 bases and J lost 7, with 9 bases in between.